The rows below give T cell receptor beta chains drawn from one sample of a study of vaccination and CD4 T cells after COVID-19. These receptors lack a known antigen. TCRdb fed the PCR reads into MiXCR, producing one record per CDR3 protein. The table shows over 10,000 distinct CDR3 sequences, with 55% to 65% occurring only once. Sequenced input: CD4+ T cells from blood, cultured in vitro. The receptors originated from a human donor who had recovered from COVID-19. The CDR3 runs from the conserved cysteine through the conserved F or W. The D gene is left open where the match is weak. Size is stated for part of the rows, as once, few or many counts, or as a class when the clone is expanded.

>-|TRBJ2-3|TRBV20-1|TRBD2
CSARAPPRELADTQYF
TGCAGTGCTAGAGCCCCCCCGCGGGAGTTGGCAGATACGCAGTATTTT
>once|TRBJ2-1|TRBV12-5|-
CASGSPMKNEQFF
TGTGCTAGTGGTTCCCCTATGAAGAATGAGCAGTTCTTC
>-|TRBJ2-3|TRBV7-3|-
CASSLLSADTQYF
TGTGCCAGCAGCTTACTTAGCGCAGATACGCAGTATTTT
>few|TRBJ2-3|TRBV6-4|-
CASSLGPEGTDTQYF
TGTGCCAGCAGCCTCGGGCCGGAGGGAACAGATACGCAGTATTTT
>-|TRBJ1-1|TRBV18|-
CASSPGTEAFF
TGTGCCAGCTCTCCGGGCACTGAAGCTTTCTTT
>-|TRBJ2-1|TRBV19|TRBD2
CASSSRTSGVYNEQFF
TGTGCCAGTAGTAGCCGGACTAGCGGTGTGTACAATGAGCAGTTCTTC
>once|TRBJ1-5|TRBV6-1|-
CASRKGNQPQHF
TGTGCCAGCAGGAAGGGGAATCAGCCCCAGCATTTT
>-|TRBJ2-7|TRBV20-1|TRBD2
CSAKIGAGGIQYEQYF
TGCAGTGCTAAAATCGGAGCGGGAGGGATACAATACGAGCAGTACTTC
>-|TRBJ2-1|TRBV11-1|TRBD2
CASSPGRRHEQFF
TGTGCCAGCAGCCCCGGGAGGCGGCATGAGCAGTTCTTC
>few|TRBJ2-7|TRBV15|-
CATSRVGTADEQYF
TGTGCCACCAGCAGAGTGGGGACCGCCGACGAGCAGTACTTC
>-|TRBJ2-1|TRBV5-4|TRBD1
CASSFGLDRNSYNEQFF
TGTGCCAGCAGCTTCGGCCTGGACAGGAACTCCTACAATGAGCAGTTCTTC
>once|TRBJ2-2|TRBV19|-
CASSIAGVLTGELFF
TGTGCCAGTAGTATTGCAGGTGTACTCACCGGGGAGCTGTTTTTT
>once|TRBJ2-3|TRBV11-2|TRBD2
CASSLRRLAGDTQYF
TGTGCCAGCAGCTTACGGAGACTAGCGGGAGATACGCAGTATTTT
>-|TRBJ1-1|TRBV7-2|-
CASSPRRNTEAFF
TGTGCCAGCAGCCCCCGACGGAACACTGAAGCTTTCTTT
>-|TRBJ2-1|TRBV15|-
CATSRDFQVYNEQFF
TGTGCCACCAGCAGAGACTTTCAGGTCTACAATGAGCAGTTCTTC
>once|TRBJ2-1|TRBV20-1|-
CSARFVLGNEQFF
TGCAGTGCTAGGTTTGTCTTGGGGAATGAGCAGTTCTTC
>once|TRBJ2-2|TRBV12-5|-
CASGLNHGELFF
TGTGCTAGTGGTCTAAATCATGGGGAGCTGTTTTTT
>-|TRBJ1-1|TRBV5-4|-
CASSRGVGDTEAFF
TGTGCCAGCAGCAGGGGGGTGGGGGACACTGAAGCTTTCTTT
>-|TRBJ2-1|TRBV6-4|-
CASSDNLLNEQFF
TGTGCCAGCAGTGACAACCTTCTTAATGAGCAGTTCTTC
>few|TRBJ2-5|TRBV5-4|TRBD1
CASSRGTDRGQETQYF
TGTGCCAGCAGCCGAGGTACGGACAGGGGCCAAGAGACCCAGTACTTC
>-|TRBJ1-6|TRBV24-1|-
CATKTFWGTITPLHF
TGTGCCACCAAGACGTTTTGGGGTACGATTACACCCCTCCACTTT
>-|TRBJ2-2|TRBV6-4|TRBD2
CASSPSGNRDTGELFF
TGTGCCAGCTCTCCTAGCGGGAATCGAGACACCGGGGAGCTGTTTTTT